This T cell receptor (beta chain) was obtained from a study of cytomegalovirus exposure and HLA in healthy donors. Regarding the study as a whole: Through in vitro validation, three CMV-associated chains were shown to be specific for CMV antigens.

The CDR3 extends over 16 amino acids. Germline V gene lookup returns CDR1 MNHNS and CDR2 SASEGT. J was trimmed by 6 bases and V by 0 bases; bases with no gene match: 6. Regarding this clone: Its antigen is unidentified.

PCR was performed using 60 Vbeta and 13 Jbeta primers. Authors' processing steps: Roughly 81 million unique TCR beta chains, roughly 12 million shared, were counted in a later analysis. Repertoires were generated with immunoSEQ multiplex PCR, while TCRdb's copy carries only in-frame clones and drops some. Clone size and V and J calls were adopted from that table, with D and trimming inferred from the DNA. The sample contains approximately 170,000 clones, 70% to 90% of which appear only once. The sequence derives from a man aged 25 to 40 in good health and CMV-seropositive. The V call is TRBV6-1, the J call TRBJ2-5, with 11 bases matching TRBD2. The sample taken for sequencing was PBMCs. CDR3 region: CASSEATSGSSKTQYF. For the CDR3, the DNA is TGTGCCAGCAGTGAAGCAACTAGCGGGAGTAGCAAGACCCAGTACTTC.